These 23 T cell receptor beta chains were sequenced from one sample in a study of cytomegalovirus exposure and HLA in healthy donors. The PCR employed 60 Vbeta primers together with 13 Jbeta primers. Produced via immunoSEQ multiplex PCR; TCRdb's table is partial and in-frame only. Among about 77,000 clones listed, more than 60% were seen once. The sample comprised PBMCs. These receptors were collected from a man aged 40-49 years in good health and CMV-seronegative.

Note on this clone: At the DNA level, this CDR3 is encoded by other sequences in the same sample as well. The chain recombines TRBV19 with TRBJ2-1; D not resolved. V dropped 6 bases and J dropped 4 bases, with 10 bases sitting between them. CDR3 length: 13 residues. The germline gives CDR1 LNHDA, CDR2 SQIVND (reference sequence). CDR3 loop: CASSPRGYNEQFF. CDR3 sequence (DNA): TGTGCCAGTAGCCCCCGAGGATACAATGAGCAGTTCTTC.

This clone was picked up a small number of times. Other DNA sequences in this specimen translate into the identical CDR3. The chain couples TRBV7-9 to TRBJ2-1, with 7 bases matching TRBD2. This CDR3 region has 12 residues. The junction had 4 bases not matched to a gene; V was cut back by 5 bases and J by 9 bases. Germline V gene lookup returns CDR1 SEHNR and CDR2 FQNEAQ (reference sequence). The CDR3 protein is CASSRDYREQFF. CDR3 sequence (DNA): TGTGCCAGCAGCCGGGACTATCGTGAGCAGTTCTTC.

This chain links TRBV5-4 with TRBJ2-5; tentative D call: TRBD1 (8 bases). The J call may not be correct, given that the DNA end is closer to TRBJ2-7. The V gene's germline CDR1 is SGHNT and CDR2 YYREEE (reference sequence). The CDR3 runs 17 residues. CDR3 coding DNA: TGTGCCAGCAGCTCCCTTGGGAGGGGGACAGGCTCCTACGAGCAGTACTTC. It codes for CASSSLGRGTGSYEQYF.

The chain is built from TRBV21-1 and TRBJ1-4; TRBD1 was called by the table and not checked on the DNA. TRBV21-1 is marked as a pseudogene. The CDR3 is made up of 17 amino acids. The CDR3 DNA is TGTGCCAGCAGCCTACCAAGGGGCGGGACAGGGGATGAAAAACTGTTTTTT. Amino acid sequence: CASSLPRGGTGDEKLFF.

J is TRBJ2-1 and V is TRBV29-1, with 11 bases that match TRBD1. J was trimmed by 5 bases and V by 5 bases; bases with no gene match: 5. Germline V CDR1 and CDR2: SQVTM, ANQGSEA. The CDR3 is 14 residues long. CDR3 protein: CSVRDRGYDNEQFF. The CDR3 DNA reads as TGCAGCGTTCGGGACAGGGGGTATGACAATGAGCAGTTCTTC.

This chain links TRBV5-4 with TRBJ2-2, with a tentative D call TRBD2 (6 bases). The CDR3 spans 13 residues. Germline V CDR1 and CDR2: SGHNT, YYREEE (reference sequence). Trimming shortened V by 4 bases and J by 5 bases, and 9 bases separated the two germline ends. The DNA of the CDR3 is TGTGCCAGCAGCCGGAGGGGAACCGGGGAGCTGTTTTTT. It codes for CASSRRGTGELFF.

The CDR3 region has the DNA TGTGCCAGCACCGGACAGGCGCAAGAGACCCAGTACTTC. Amino acid sequence: CASTGQAQETQYF. This chain connects TRBV6-1 to TRBJ2-5, with TRBD1 matching 7 bases. Trimming at V came to 7 bases and at J to 2 bases, leaving 4 bases not matched to a gene. Germline-derived CDR1 and CDR2 are MNHNS and SASEGT. This CDR3 spans 13 amino acids.

J is TRBJ1-2 and V is TRBV6-5, with 9 bases aligning to TRBD1. CDR1 and CDR2 from the germline V gene are MNHEY and SVGAGI. V gave up 6 bases and J gave up 6 bases; unmatched junction bases: 8. CDR3 length equals 14 residues. The CDR3 sequence is CASSLQGALDGYTF. For the CDR3, the DNA is TGTGCCAGCAGCCTACAGGGGGCTTTGGATGGCTACACCTTC.

Here the CDR3 DNA reads TGTGCCAGCAGCCCCTACGGGGGGAGCGATGAGACCCAGTACTTC. This translates into CASSPYGGSDETQYF. The rearrangement links TRBV4-2 to TRBJ2-5, with 7 bases aligning to TRBD2. The length of the CDR3 is 15 residues. Looked up from germline, CDR1 is LGHNA and CDR2 is YNFKEQ. V was clipped by 4 bases and J by 5 bases; unmatched bases: 10.

This chain uses TRBV9 with TRBJ2-7; D perhaps matches TRBD1 (6 bases). Trimming took 3 bases from V and 3 from J, leaving 13 bases between them. The germline gives CDR1 SGDLS, CDR2 YYNGEE. The CDR3 is 14 residues long. CDR3 protein: CASSAKDSSYEQYF. CDR3 bases: TGTGCCAGCAGCGCCAAGGACAGCAGCTACGAGCAGTACTTC. Full variable domain (rest looked up from reference TRBV9 and TRBJ2-7): DSGVTQTPKHLITATGQRVTLRCSPRSGDLSVYWYQQSLDQGLQFLIQYYNGEERAKGNILERFSAQQFPDLHSELNLSSLELGDSALYFCASSAKDSSYEQYFGPGTRLTVT.

V and J are TRBV11-1 and TRBJ2-1; 10 bases are shared with TRBD2. CDR1 SGHAT and CDR2 FQDESV come from the germline V gene (reference sequence). Trimming removed 1 base from V and 8 bases from J; junction bases left unmatched: 5. The CDR3 contains 15 residues. The CDR3 DNA reads TGTGCCAGCAGCTTAGGGCAGCGGGAGGGGTATGAGCAGTTCTTC. Translation: CASSLGQREGYEQFF.

This chain connects TRBV6-6 to TRBJ2-5, with TRBD1 as a possible D gene (5 bases). Germline values: CDR1 MNHNY, CDR2 SVGAGI (reference sequence). V was clipped by 6 bases and J by 4 bases, with 18 bases between them. This CDR3 is 15 amino acids long. CDR3 sequence: CASRPTPGLSETQYF. The CDR3 DNA sequence: TGTGCCAGCAGACCAACCCCAGGGCTTTCAGAGACCCAGTACTTC.

The gene calls are TRBV6-5 and TRBJ2-1; perhaps TRBD1 as D (5 bases). The CDR3 extends over 13 amino acids. The ends were cut back, 5 bases at V and 7 bases at J, with 12 bases in the middle. Germline CDR1 MNHEY, CDR2 SVGAGI. The CDR3 DNA follows: TGTGCCAGCAGTCAGGGATTGGGTAATGAGCAGTTCTTC. As protein: CASSQGLGNEQFF.

A single count supports this clone. Mismatch with germline at one junction end may stem from a read error. The chain combines TRBV19 with TRBJ2-3, with 12 bases that match TRBD2. Germline V gene sequence: CDR1 LNHDA, CDR2 SQIVND (reference sequence). The CDR3 runs to 16 residues. CDR3 bases: TGTGCCGGTAGTATCCGACTAGCGGGGGGCACAGATACGCAGTATTTT. Its translation: CAGSIRLAGGTDTQYF.

The V gene is TRBV7-2, the J gene TRBJ2-1, with TRBD2 matching over 7 bases. Germline V CDR1 and CDR2: SGHTA, FQGNSA. V trimming: 1 base; J trimming: 8 bases; junction bases outside the gene matches: 5. CDR3 size: 14 residues. The CDR3 loop reads CASSLGTSIDEQFF. CDR3 nucleotides: TGTGCCAGCAGCTTAGGGACTAGTATCGATGAGCAGTTCTTC.

The chain carries TRBV5-1 and TRBJ1-1, with TRBD1 identical over 11 bases. Germline V gene data show CDR1 as SGHRS and CDR2 as YFSETQ. J lost 1 base, V lost 0 bases, and 5 bases had no gene match. There are 17 residues in the CDR3. The CDR3 spells CASSLGYGQGANTEAFF. The DNA of the CDR3 is TGCGCCAGCAGCTTGGGTTATGGACAGGGGGCGAACACTGAAGCTTTCTTT. The full variable domain, its missing parts supplied by reference TRBV5-1 and TRBJ1-1, is KAGVTQTPRYLIKTRGQQVTLSCSPISGHRSVSWYQQTPGQGLQFLFEYFSETQRNKGNFPGRFSGRQFSNSRSEMNVSTLELGDSALYLCASSLGYGQGANTEAFFGQGTRLTVV.

This chain links TRBV29-1 with TRBJ2-1, with 7 bases matching TRBD1. CDR3 size: 12 residues. The V segment lost 6 bases and the J segment 8 bases; nucleotides outside the gene matches: 7. Germline CDR1 and CDR2: SQVTM and ANQGSEA. The CDR3 is CSVTQGTDEQFF. Written as DNA, the CDR3 is TGCAGCGTGACACAGGGGACCGATGAGCAGTTCTTC.

The rearrangement links TRBV5-1 to TRBJ2-7, with a possible D match to TRBD2 (6 bases). V lost 4 bases to trimming and J lost 3 bases, with 14 bases between them. The CDR3 has 14 amino acids. CDR1 and CDR2 (germline): SGHRS, YFSETQ. The CDR3 region is CASSDGGGIYEQYF. The DNA for the CDR3 is TGCGCCAGCAGCGACGGAGGAGGGATCTACGAGCAGTACTTC.

The chain couples TRBV20-1 to TRBJ1-1, with TRBD1 matching 7 bases. Unmatched junction bases numbered 5, after V lost 5 bases and J lost 11 bases. This CDR3 is built from 10 residues. The germline V gene encodes CDR1 DFQATT and CDR2 SNEGSKA (reference sequence). The CDR3 loop reads CSAGTERAFF. The CDR3 nucleotides read TGCAGTGCTGGGACAGAGAGGGCTTTCTTT.

J is TRBJ2-3 and V is TRBV14; D is possibly TRBD1 (6 bases). This CDR3 contains 15 residues. Germline V gene lookup returns CDR1 SGHDN and CDR2 FVKESK. V gave up 1 base and J gave up 4 bases, with 12 bases separating them. CDR3 bases: TGTGCCAGCAGCCAAGCAAACAGGGCCTCAGATACGCAGTATTTT. This encodes CASSQANRASDTQYF.

The chain recombines TRBV12-5 with TRBJ2-7, with a possible D match to TRBD1 (6 bases). Germline V CDR1 and CDR2: LGHNT, FRNRAP. With 6 bases removed from V and 5 bases from J, the gap between germline ends came to 20 bases. CDR3 length: 15 amino acids. The CDR3 sequence is CASGRDAGAGDEQYF. CDR3 nucleotide sequence: TGTGCTAGTGGCCGGGACGCTGGGGCAGGGGACGAGCAGTACTTC.

The chain couples TRBV6-5 to TRBJ2-7; D not certain. Trimming took off 5 bases at V and 7 bases at J, with 12 bases between the two ends. CDR1 MNHEY and CDR2 SVGAGI come from the germline V gene. The CDR3 has 12 amino acids. CDR3 DNA: TGTGCCAGCAGTCAGACACCTACGGAGCAGTACTTC. It translates to CASSQTPTEQYF.

V usage is TRBV7-9 and J usage is TRBJ2-3; 8 bases are a match to TRBD1. CDR1 SEHNR and CDR2 FQNEAQ come from the germline V gene (reference sequence). The length of the CDR3 is 16 residues. V lost 5 bases to trimming and J lost 2 bases; unmatched junction nucleotides: 9. The CDR3: CASSPPGGAPTDTQYF. CDR3 DNA: TGTGCCAGCAGCCCCCCAGGGGGCGCACCCACAGATACGCAGTATTTT.